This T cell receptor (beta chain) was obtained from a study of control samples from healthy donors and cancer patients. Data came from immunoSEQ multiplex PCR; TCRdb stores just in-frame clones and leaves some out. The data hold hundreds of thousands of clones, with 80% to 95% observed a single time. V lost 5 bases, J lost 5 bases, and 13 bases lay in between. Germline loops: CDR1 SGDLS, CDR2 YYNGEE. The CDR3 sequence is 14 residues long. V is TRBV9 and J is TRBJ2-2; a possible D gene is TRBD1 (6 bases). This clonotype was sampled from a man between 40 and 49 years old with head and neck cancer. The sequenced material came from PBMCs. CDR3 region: CASSWAGDTGELFF. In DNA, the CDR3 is TGTGCCAGCAGTTGGGCAGGGGATACCGGGGAGCTGTTTTTT.